Below, 27 T cell receptor beta chains from the same sample are listed, as sequenced in a study of shared clonotypes between healthy human individuals. CD8 cells regarded as naive lacked CD45RO, were positively chosen for CCR7, and omitted terminally differentiated effector memory CD45RA+ cells. Profiling relied on immunoSEQ multiplex PCR, and the TCRdb table lists in-frame clones only, not all of them. Of hundreds of thousands of clones in the sample, roughly 94% were seen once. Sequenced material: naive CD8+ T cells sorted from blood. The source of these receptors is a man aged 25 to 40 in good health.

V is TRBV28 and J is TRBJ2-7; no clear D gene. Germline values: CDR1 MDHEN, CDR2 SYDVKM. The CDR3 is 14 amino acids. The V end was cut by 7 bases, the J end by 2 bases, with 15 bases between. The DNA for the CDR3 is TGTGCCAGCATAGACGGAGACCGAACCTACGAGCAGTACTTC. Residues: CASIDGDRTYEQYF.

The V gene is TRBV29-1, the J gene TRBJ1-1, with 9 bases aligning to TRBD1. V shed 5 bases, J shed 0 bases, and the junction held 13 bases outside the gene matches. The CDR3 is 17 residues long. Germline assignment: CDR1 SQVTM and CDR2 ANQGSEA. CDR3 bases: TGCAGCGTTCTCCGTGGGGGGACAGGGATACTGAACACTGAAGCTTTCTTT. It yields the protein CSVLRGGTGILNTEAFF. Based on the CDR3 plus reference TRBV29-1 and TRBJ1-1, the full variable domain is SAVISQKPSRDICQRGTSLTIQCQVDSQVTMMFWYRQQPGQSLTLIATANQGSEATYESGFVIDKFPISRPNLTFSTLTVSNMSPEDSSIYLCSVLRGGTGILNTEAFFGQGTRLTVV.

This clone appeared a single time. The J gene is TRBJ2-7, the V gene TRBV6-6; D might be TRBD1 (6 bases). V was clipped by 2 bases and J by 7 bases, with 15 bases between them. The CDR3 totals 14 residues. The germline gives CDR1 MNHNY, CDR2 SVGAGI (reference sequence). As DNA, the CDR3 is TGTGCCAGCAGTTACAGGGGGACCCCGGTGGAGCAGTACTTC. Its translation: CASSYRGTPVEQYF.

The V call is TRBV14, the J call TRBJ1-1; the D is unclear. The CDR3 contains 14 residues. Germline V gives CDR1 SGHDN, CDR2 FVKESK. V lost 0 bases to trimming and J lost 4 bases, with 9 bases between them. CDR3 coding DNA: TGTGCCAGCAGCCAAGATAGGTTCGCCACTGAAGCTTTCTTT. Residues: CASSQDRFATEAFF.

The chain links TRBV6-1 to TRBJ2-1, with D perhaps given as TRBD1 or TRBD2 (5 bases each). Germline loops: CDR1 MNHNS, CDR2 SASEGT. The CDR3 extends over 13 amino acids. The CDR3 protein is CAIIGTTDNEQFF. The CDR3 DNA sequence: TGTGCTATAATTGGGACCACTGACAATGAGCAGTTCTTC.

In this sample, this clone turned up once. The rearrangement joins TRBV27 to TRBJ2-1, with 11 bases aligning to TRBD2. The ends lost 1 base at V and 5 bases at J; junction bases unmatched: 4. The germline V gene encodes CDR1 MNHEY and CDR2 SMNVEV (reference sequence). The CDR3 extends over 16 amino acids. The CDR3 DNA reads as TGTGCCAGCAGTTTATTAGCGGGAGGGCCCCACAATGAGCAGTTCTTC. This translates into CASSLLAGGPHNEQFF.

Regarding this clone: Additional DNA sequences in this sample encode the identical CDR3. The chain uses TRBV5-4 and TRBJ1-1; tentatively, D is TRBD1 (5 bases). The V gene lost 1 base and the J gene lost 1 base, with 5 bases spanning the gap. The germline V gene has CDR1 SGHNT and CDR2 YYREEE (reference sequence). The CDR3 covers 13 residues. CDR3 sequence (DNA): TGTGCCAGCAGCTTGACAGGGAACACTGAAGCTTTCTTT. It yields the protein CASSLTGNTEAFF.

In DNA, the CDR3 is TGTGCCATCTCCCCTTGGGCAGGGTTTACAGGCGAGCAGTACTTC. Protein: CAISPWAGFTGEQYF. The chain carries TRBV27 and TRBJ2-7; weak D call: TRBD1 (5 bases). The CDR3 contains 15 residues. In germline, CDR1 is MNHEY, CDR2 SMNVEV (reference sequence). V lost 10 bases and J lost 6, with 25 bases in between.

This chain uses TRBV28 with TRBJ1-1, with D unclear. Germline V gives CDR1 MDHEN, CDR2 SYDVKM. V lost 1 base and J lost 5, with 11 bases in between. The CDR3 has 14 amino acids. CDR3 sequence reads: CASSLSRTGTEAFF. The CDR3 bases are TGTGCCAGCAGTTTATCCCGTACCGGTACTGAAGCTTTCTTT.

This clone was detected once. The J gene is TRBJ1-2, the V gene TRBV28; TRBD1 matches at 10 bases. The CDR3 consists of 17 residues. V lost 6 bases, J lost 0 bases, and 10 bases stayed unmatched. From germline, CDR1 is MDHEN and CDR2 SYDVKM. CDR3 in amino acids: CASSVAGQGTPNYGYTF. In DNA, the CDR3 is TGTGCCAGCAGCGTTGCGGGACAGGGGACACCTAACTATGGCTACACCTTC.

This rearrangement joins TRBV5-5 to TRBJ2-3; D uncertain. V dropped 1 base and J dropped 0 bases, with 12 bases sitting between them. Germline CDR1 reads SGHKS; CDR2 reads YYEKEE (reference sequence). The CDR3 runs 16 residues. CDR3 amino acids: CASSLYMADSTDTQYF. CDR3 sequence (DNA): TGTGCCAGCAGCTTGTATATGGCGGATAGCACAGATACGCAGTATTTT.

The chain employs TRBV15 and TRBJ2-7; D possibly corresponds to TRBD2 (5 bases). The CDR3 length is 13 residues. Trimming left V 0 bases short and J 6 bases short, with 9 bases between. Germline V CDR1 and CDR2: LNHNV, YYDKDF (reference sequence). The CDR3 sequence: CATSRDPAGEQYF. CDR3 bases: TGTGCCACCAGCAGAGATCCGGCGGGCGAGCAGTACTTC. Full variable domain (outside the CDR3, taken from reference TRBV15 and TRBJ2-7): DAMVIQNPRYQVTQFGKPVTLSCSQTLNHNVMYWYQQKSSQAPKLLFHYYDKDFNNEADTPDNFQSRRPNTSFCFLDIRSPGLGDTAMYLCATSRDPAGEQYFGPGTRLTVT.

In the case of this clone: The sample holds other DNA sequences that translate to the same CDR3. J is TRBJ1-1 and V is TRBV11-2, with D hard to call. Germline values: CDR1 SGHAT, CDR2 FQNNGV. The ends were cut back, 4 bases at V and 5 bases at J, with 5 bases in the middle. The CDR3 covers 11 residues. CDR3 in amino acids: CASSSPTEAFF. DNA for the CDR3: TGTGCCAGCAGCTCACCTACTGAAGCTTTCTTT.

This clone appeared a single time. This chain connects TRBV11-2 to TRBJ2-3, with a possible D match to TRBD2 (5 bases). Trimming left V 5 bases short and J 6 bases short, with 24 bases between. Germline values: CDR1 SGHAT, CDR2 FQNNGV. The CDR3 is made up of 17 amino acids. Here the CDR3 reads CASSTDSAGSDYDTQYF. For the CDR3, the DNA is TGTGCCAGCAGCACCGACTCTGCAGGATCAGACTACGATACGCAGTATTTT.

The chain carries TRBV4-1 and TRBJ2-3; D gene unclear. There are 15 residues in the CDR3. Trimming left V 0 bases short and J 2 bases short, with 9 bases between. Germline V gene lookup returns CDR1 MGHRA and CDR2 YSYEKL. As DNA, the CDR3 is TGCGCCAGCAGCCAAGATCAGGTCTCCACAGATACGCAGTATTTT. Encoded protein: CASSQDQVSTDTQYF.

The chain uses TRBV5-4 and TRBJ2-3; D assignment may be TRBD1 or TRBD2 (5 bases each). V gave up 0 bases and J gave up 1 base, with 9 bases separating them. The CDR3 runs to 15 residues. Per germline, CDR1 SGHNT and CDR2 YYREEE (reference sequence). The CDR3 DNA sequence: TGTGCCAGCAGCTTGGACTTGGGGGGCACAGATACGCAGTATTTT. It encodes CASSLDLGGTDTQYF.

CDR3 coding DNA: TGTGCCAGCAGTTACTTAGGGGCTAATCAGCCCCAGCATTTT. It translates to CASSYLGANQPQHF. The genes are TRBV6-5 and TRBJ1-5; tentatively, D is TRBD1 (5 bases). Germline-derived CDR1 and CDR2 are MNHEY and SVGAGI. The CDR3 consists of 14 residues. Trimming removed 1 base at V and 4 bases at J, with 8 bases between.

The rearrangement uses TRBV9 and TRBJ1-2; 7 bases are shared with TRBD1. Germline lookup yields CDR1 SGDLS and CDR2 YYNGEE. This CDR3 is 12 amino acids long. J gave up 8 bases and V 3 bases, and 4 bases lay outside the gene matches. In nucleotides, the CDR3 is TGTGCCAGCAGCGACCGACAGGGAGGCTACACCTTC. Translating it yields CASSDRQGGYTF. The variable domain in full, completed from reference TRBV9 and TRBJ1-2, reads DSGVTQTPKHLITATGQRVTLRCSPRSGDLSVYWYQQSLDQGLQFLIQYYNGEERAKGNILERFSAQQFPDLHSELNLSSLELGDSALYFCASSDRQGGYTFGSGTRLTVV.

This chain joins TRBV6-5 and TRBJ2-5; the D gene is possibly TRBD1 (6 bases). The CDR3 has 12 residues. The V gene's germline CDR1 is MNHEY and CDR2 SVGAGI. With 6 bases removed from V and 6 bases from J, the gap between germline ends came to 11 bases. This chain's CDR3 is CASRDRRKTQYF. DNA for the CDR3: TGTGCCAGCAGAGACAGGCGAAAGACCCAGTACTTC.

This chain connects TRBV27 to TRBJ2-7; the D call may be TRBD1 or TRBD2 (5 bases each). Germline CDR1 and CDR2: MNHEY and SMNVEV (reference sequence). The CDR3 is 15 residues long. V dropped 6 bases and J dropped 3 bases, with 18 bases sitting between them. The CDR3 DNA reads TGTGCCAGCAGCAACCCCAACAGGAGGTTCTACGAGCAGTACTTC. Its translation is CASSNPNRRFYEQYF.

This chain joins TRBV5-5 and TRBJ2-7; 10 positions agree with TRBD1. Germline V CDR1 and CDR2: SGHKS, YYEKEE (reference sequence). V was clipped by 7 bases and J by 4 bases; unmatched bases: 5. The CDR3 has 13 amino acids. The CDR3 protein is CASATGGDYEQYF. CDR3 DNA sequence: TGTGCCAGCGCGACAGGGGGCGATTACGAGCAGTACTTC.

The chain employs TRBV15 and TRBJ1-3; no definite D call. Germline-derived CDR1 and CDR2 are LNHNV and YYDKDF (reference sequence). V was shortened by 5 bases and J by 0 bases, with 11 bases between the two germline ends. The CDR3 extends over 15 amino acids. The CDR3 loop is CATSGAGISGNTIYF. CDR3 coding DNA: TGTGCCACCAGCGGCGCTGGAATCTCTGGAAACACCATATATTTT.

This clone was seen only once. Other nucleotide sequences from this sample produce the same CDR3. This chain links TRBV13 with TRBJ2-7; D unresolved. CDR1 PRHDT and CDR2 FYEKMQ come from the germline V gene (reference sequence). The germline V and J ends were trimmed by 0 bases and 5 bases, with 5 bases remaining between them. The length of the CDR3 is 12 residues. The CDR3 nucleotides read TGTGCCAGCAGCTTAGGCGTAAACGAGCAGTACTTC. Amino acids: CASSLGVNEQYF.

The chain has TRBV28 and TRBJ2-7, with 8 bases fitting TRBD2. The V and J ends lost 6 bases and 7 bases, in that order; junction bases with no gene match: 11. Germline V gene sequence: CDR1 MDHEN, CDR2 SYDVKM. The CDR3 runs 14 residues. CDR3: CASSPGRASYEQYF. CDR3 nucleotide sequence: TGTGCCAGCAGCCCCGGGAGGGCAAGTTATGAGCAGTACTTC. Complete variable domain (other parts from reference TRBV28 and TRBJ2-7): DVKVTQSSRYLVKRTGEKVFLECVQDMDHENMFWYRQDPGLGLRLIYFSYDVKMKEKGDIPEGYSVSREKKERFSLILESASTNQTSMYLCASSPGRASYEQYFGPGTRLTVT.

J is TRBJ2-5 and V is TRBV9, with 7 bases fitting TRBD2. This CDR3 is 13 amino acids long. Germline lookup yields CDR1 SGDLS and CDR2 YYNGEE. V was clipped by 0 bases and J by 9 bases; unmatched bases: 5. CDR3 sequence (DNA): TGTGCCAGCAGCGTAGTCCTAGCGGCCCCCCAGTACTTC. Translation gives CASSVVLAAPQYF. The full variable domain, rest sourced from reference TRBV9 and TRBJ2-5, is DSGVTQTPKHLITATGQRVTLRCSPRSGDLSVYWYQQSLDQGLQFLIQYYNGEERAKGNILERFSAQQFPDLHSELNLSSLELGDSALYFCASSVVLAAPQYFGPGTRLLVL.

The chain links TRBV7-9 to TRBJ2-3, with D unclear. The V gene's germline CDR1 is SEHNR and CDR2 FQNEAQ (reference sequence). V was cut by 5 bases and J by 2 bases, with 8 bases left in between. This CDR3 contains 13 residues. This CDR3 reads CASSPAFTDTQYF. CDR3 sequence (DNA): TGTGCCAGCAGCCCAGCCTTCACAGATACGCAGTATTTT.

Here the CDR3 reads CASSSPTTDTQYF. In DNA form, the CDR3 reads TGTGCCAGCAGCTCACCTACGACAGATACGCAGTATTTT. The chain couples TRBV27 to TRBJ2-3; D gene ambiguous. The germline V gene has CDR1 MNHEY and CDR2 SMNVEV (reference sequence). Between the trimmed V and J ends, which lost 6 bases and 3 bases, there was a span of 10 bases. This CDR3 spans 13 amino acids.